This record covers a single T cell receptor beta chain. From germline, CDR1 is MGHRA and CDR2 YSYEKL. V gave up 3 bases and J gave up 7 bases; unmatched junction bases: 14. The CDR3 runs to 17 residues. Co-extraction yielded RNA and DNA from approximately 20-30 mg of unsorted bulk tissue. Each participant had primary liver carcinoma, and surgical resection was the treatment. With a constant-region primer, TCR beta cDNA was made from approximately 500 ng of total RNA. Each TCR beta library was derived from three nested multiplex PCR rounds that employed slightly modified ARM-PCR. With TRBV1-TRBV30 forward primers and a C-beta reverse primer, the first two PCR rounds were run for about 10 cycles each. TCRdb reprocessed the multiplex PCR reads via MiXCR and lists one record per CDR3 protein. The sample has roughly 20,000 distinct CDR3 sequences, over 70% seen once. The data stem from a study of tumor-infiltrating lymphocytes in primary liver carcinoma. The overall study: The study obtained roughly 3.5 to 7.13 million productive TCRbeta reads per sample, similar across tissue types.

Source material: liver tumor tissue from sampling region 4. The subset denotes: tumor region T4, right-lateral pole. The receptor was derived from a woman aged 30 to 39 with primary liver carcinoma and hepatitis B virus infection. V gene TRBV4-1 combines with J gene TRBJ2-1, with 8 bases matching TRBD2. Here the CDR3 reads CASSQVCGRTSPNEQFF. In nucleotides, the CDR3 is TGCGCCAGCAGCCAGGTGTGCGGGAGGACTTCCCCGAATGAGCAGTTCTTC.